This TCR beta chain was documented in a study of identical twins. TCRdb itself ran the 5' RACE reads through MiXCR, one entry per CDR3 protein. Of roughly 770,000 distinct CDR3 sequences listed, approximately 18% are singletons. This CDR3 contains 14 residues. V was pared by 4 bases and J by 10 bases, with 7 bases of the junction left unmatched. This sample was also put to use in a study of T cells expressing NK-cell markers. From that second work: Sorted CD3+CD56+NKG2C+, CD3+CD56+NKG2C- and CD3+CD56-NKG2C+ T cells supplied TCR beta repertoires.

Sample: PBMCs. This TCR came from a woman under 30 in good health. The chain recombines TRBV12-3 or TRBV12-4 with TRBJ1-6; 7 bases map to TRBD1. The CDR3 nucleotides read TGTGCCAGCAGTTCCCGACAGGGAGGATCACCCCTCCACTTT. Protein product: CASSSRQGGSPLHF.